Listed here are 24 T cell receptor beta chains from one sample, sequenced in a study of identical twins. MiXCR was run by TCRdb on the 5' RACE reads, yielding one entry per CDR3 protein. In the table there are 540,000 or so distinct CDR3 sequences, approximately 20% of which are singletons. The data were also submitted as part of a second study, on yellow fever vaccine responses in identical twins.

Sequenced sample: CD4+ T cells sorted from blood. These receptors were obtained from a woman between 18 and 30 years old in good health.

The genes are TRBV4-1 and TRBJ2-5; possible D gene TRBD1, 5 bases. The CDR3 contains 18 residues. Per germline, CDR1 MGHRA and CDR2 YSYEKL. V lost 0 bases to trimming and J lost 2 bases, with 19 bases between them. The CDR3 loop reads CASSQDRVTEIGQETQYF. The CDR3 DNA reads TGCGCCAGCAGCCAAGACAGGGTTACTGAAATAGGGCAAGAGACCCAGTACTTC.

V and J are TRBV29-1 and TRBJ2-2; D not certain. Germline loops: CDR1 SQVTM, CDR2 ANQGSEA. The CDR3 is 14 residues long. The V end lost 3 bases, the J end lost 0 bases, and 8 bases lay between the germline ends. The CDR3: CSVDFAANTGELFF. The CDR3 region has the DNA TGCAGCGTTGACTTTGCAGCGAACACCGGGGAGCTGTTTTTT.

The chain is built from TRBV29-1 and TRBJ2-7, with D possibly being TRBD1 (5 bases). There are 16 residues in the CDR3. Trimming shortened V by 4 bases and J by 2 bases, and 21 bases separated the two germline ends. Germline assignment: CDR1 SQVTM and CDR2 ANQGSEA. The CDR3 nucleotides read TGCAGCGTTGTCCCTCAACCAGGGTTAGAGGCCTACGAGCAGTACTTC. This gives the protein CSVVPQPGLEAYEQYF.

The gene calls are TRBV3-1 and TRBJ2-2; 12 bases map to TRBD2. Germline trimming cut 8 bases from V and 5 bases from J; bases unmatched to any gene: 6. The germline V gene has CDR1 LGHDT and CDR2 YNNKEL (reference sequence). This CDR3 region has 15 residues. The CDR3 reads CASRRTSGITGELFF. CDR3 bases: TGTGCCAGCCGCAGGACTAGCGGGATTACCGGGGAGCTGTTTTTT. Supplemented by reference TRBV3-1 and TRBJ2-2, the full variable domain reads DTAVSQTPKYLVTQMGNDKSIKCEQNLGHDTMYWYKQDSKKFLKIMFSYNNKELIINETVPNRFSPKSPDKAHLNLHINSLELGDSAVYFCASRRTSGITGELFFGEGSRLTVL.

This clonotype has at least ten counts. The chain combines TRBV28 with TRBJ2-7; D assignment may be TRBD1 or TRBD2 (5 bases each). The CDR3 length is 16 residues. Trimming removed 4 bases from V and 4 bases from J, with 20 bases in between. Germline V CDR1 and CDR2: MDHEN, SYDVKM. The CDR3 spells CASSSPGTDWTYEQYF. The CDR3 DNA reads TGTGCCAGCAGTTCGCCCGGGACGGACTGGACATACGAGCAGTACTTC.

The V and J genes are TRBV6-2 or TRBV6-3 and TRBJ2-1; 9 bases agree with TRBD2. Germline CDR1 MNHEY, CDR2 SVGEGT. The J segment lost 11 bases and the V segment lost 7 bases, leaving 9 bases of the junction unmatched. This CDR3 contains 13 residues. Here the CDR3 reads CASNPGTSSKQFF. The CDR3 DNA sequence: TGTGCCAGCAATCCAGGGACTAGCTCCAAGCAGTTCTTC.

This clonotype was seen more than once but under ten times. V and J are TRBV2 and TRBJ1-5; D is possibly TRBD1 (5 bases). The V gene's germline CDR1 is SNHLY and CDR2 FYNNEI. This CDR3 has 13 amino acids. Trimming cost V 7 bases and J 9 bases, with 16 bases left between them. CDR3 DNA: TGTGCCAGCATAGGGGACGGGGGTATGCCCCAGCATTTT. Its protein product is CASIGDGGMPQHF.

This chain connects TRBV19 to TRBJ1-2, with TRBD1 matching 7 bases. The length of the CDR3 is 13 residues. Germline-derived CDR1 and CDR2 are LNHDA and SQIVND (reference sequence). The V segment lost 4 bases and the J segment 4 bases; nucleotides outside the gene matches: 3. As DNA, the CDR3 is TGTGCCAGTAGTACCCGGGACAGCTATGGCTACACCTTC. It yields the protein CASSTRDSYGYTF.

This chain connects TRBV2 to TRBJ1-4; 7 bases map to TRBD1. Germline lookup yields CDR1 SNHLY and CDR2 FYNNEI. The trim removed 7 bases at V and 4 bases at J, leaving 6 bases unmatched. The CDR3 totals 14 residues. CDR3 DNA sequence: TGTGCCAGCACCGCCAGGGGGATTAATGAAAAACTGTTTTTT. Translated: CASTARGINEKLFF.

The chain links TRBV28 to TRBJ2-2; 9 bases match TRBD2. Germline V gene sequence: CDR1 MDHEN, CDR2 SYDVKM. V shed 8 bases, J shed 7 bases, and the junction held 20 bases outside the gene matches. The CDR3 sequence is 18 residues long. The CDR3 sequence is CASLPPLGAGGRDGELFF. In DNA, the CDR3 is TGTGCCAGCTTACCGCCTTTGGGGGCGGGAGGGCGTGACGGGGAGCTGTTTTTT.

This clonotype appeared a few times. V usage is TRBV20-1 and J usage is TRBJ2-1; 8 bases agree with TRBD2. Germline V CDR1 and CDR2: DFQATT, SNEGSKA (reference sequence). This CDR3 is built from 13 residues. Trimming cost V 1 base and J 9 bases; bases outside gene matches: 5. CDR3 in DNA: TGCAGTGCTAGAGTCTCCAGCGGGGGTGAGCAGTTCTTC. It is translated as CSARVSSGGEQFF.

CDR3 bases: TGTGCCACCAGTGGTGTGGGACGTCGATCCTACAATGAGCAGTTCTTC. Translation gives CATSGVGRRSYNEQFF. The chain is built from TRBV24-1 and TRBJ2-1; either TRBD1 or TRBD2 may supply D (5 bases each). CDR3 length equals 16 residues. The germline CDR1 and CDR2 sequences are KGHDR and SFDVKD. Between the trimmed V and J ends, which lost 5 bases and 1 base, there was a span of 14 bases.

This clonotype has just a few counts. This CDR3 is CSARGGTSSQETQYF. The CDR3, as DNA: TGCAGTGCTAGGGGGGGGACTAGCAGCCAAGAGACCCAGTACTTC. The J gene is TRBJ2-5, the V gene TRBV20-1, with TRBD2 identical over 9 bases. Germline CDR1 and CDR2: DFQATT and SNEGSKA (reference sequence). V shed 3 bases, J shed 1 base, and the junction held 6 bases outside the gene matches. This CDR3 has 15 residues.

This clonotype was detected a few times. This chain uses TRBV29-1 with TRBJ2-2, with a weak D call TRBD2 (6 bases). The CDR3 covers 15 residues. Trimming shortened V by 1 base and J by 4 bases, and 13 bases separated the two germline ends. Germline V gives CDR1 SQVTM, CDR2 ANQGSEA. The CDR3 nucleotides are TGCAGCGTTGAAGGGCGCGGGAAGTTCACCGGGGAGCTGTTTTTT. Translating it yields CSVEGRGKFTGELFF.

J is TRBJ2-2 and V is TRBV7-3, with 7 bases that match TRBD2. The J segment lost 0 bases and the V segment lost 5 bases, leaving 3 bases of the junction unmatched. The CDR3 consists of 15 residues. CDR1 and CDR2 (germline): SGHTA, FQGTGA. CDR3 sequence reads: CASSRAGPNTGELFF. CDR3 coding DNA: TGTGCCAGCAGCAGAGCGGGACCGAACACCGGGGAGCTGTTTTTT. The variable domain in full, completed from reference TRBV7-3 and TRBJ2-2, reads GAGVSQTPSNKVTEKGKYVELRCDPISGHTALYWYRQSLGQGPEFLIYFQGTGAADDSGLPNDRFFAVRPEGSVSTLKIQRTERGDSAVYLCASSRAGPNTGELFFGEGSRLTVL.

This clonotype was counted between two and nine times. V gene TRBV11-2 combines with J gene TRBJ2-3; 7 bases agree with TRBD1. The CDR3 has 19 amino acids. Germline-derived CDR1 and CDR2 are SGHAT and FQNNGV. Trimming removed 5 bases from V and 0 bases from J; junction bases left unmatched: 17. CDR3: CASSMTGLSAATSTDTQYF. CDR3 sequence (DNA): TGTGCCAGCAGCATGACAGGGTTGTCCGCCGCCACTAGCACAGATACGCAGTATTTT.

This clonotype has a handful of counts. The CDR3 region has the DNA TGCAGCGGGCGGGGCTACAATGAGCAGTTCTTC. Translated: CSGRGYNEQFF. J is TRBJ2-1 and V is TRBV29-1, with a tentative D call TRBD2 (6 bases). Trimming stripped 7 bases from V and 3 bases from J, with 7 bases between. The germline CDR1 and CDR2 sequences are SQVTM and ANQGSEA. The CDR3 runs 11 residues.

This clonotype was seen only a few times. The chain has TRBV20-1 and TRBJ2-5, with a possible D match to TRBD1 (6 bases). With 6 bases removed from V and 7 bases from J, the gap between germline ends came to 24 bases. The CDR3 runs to 15 residues. Germline lookup yields CDR1 DFQATT and CDR2 SNEGSKA (reference sequence). The CDR3 DNA sequence: TGCAGTGCCGCCTTGGGGGCTGGAGACTCGGGGACCCAGTACTTC. This sequence encodes CSAALGAGDSGTQYF.

The rearrangement uses TRBV7-2 and TRBJ2-1; 9 nucleotides align to TRBD1. Germline lookup yields CDR1 SGHTA and CDR2 FQGNSA. The length of the CDR3 is 15 residues. V lost 7 bases, J lost 2 bases, and 6 bases stayed unmatched. The CDR3 DNA reads TGTGCCAGCACCACCGGGACAGGGACCTACAATGAGCAGTTCTTC. Translation: CASTTGTGTYNEQFF.

V is TRBV6-1 and J is TRBJ2-1; D possibly matches TRBD1 or TRBD2 (6 bases each). The CDR3 contains 18 residues. V was clipped by 6 bases and J by 8 bases, with 29 bases between them. Germline CDR1 is MNHNS and CDR2 is SASEGT. This chain's CDR3 is CASSANRFEGGGSDEQFF. CDR3 DNA sequence: TGTGCCAGCAGCGCTAACAGATTTGAGGGGGGTGGGTCCGATGAGCAGTTCTTC.

The V gene is TRBV11-1, the J gene TRBJ2-5; 8 bases align to TRBD2. After removal of 0 bases from V and 0 bases from J, the junction contained 9 bases not matched to a gene. The germline V gene has CDR1 SGHAT and CDR2 FQDESV (reference sequence). The CDR3 consists of 18 residues. The chain's CDR3 is CASSLAWGLAGYQETQYF. CDR3 bases: TGTGCCAGCAGCTTAGCGTGGGGGCTAGCGGGTTACCAAGAGACCCAGTACTTC.

The chain recombines TRBV28 with TRBJ1-4; D is undetermined. The germline gives CDR1 MDHEN, CDR2 SYDVKM. Trimming took 6 bases from V and 8 from J, leaving 10 bases between them. This CDR3 spans 12 amino acids. The CDR3: CASRPTGEKLFF. Here the CDR3 DNA reads TGTGCCAGCAGACCCACTGGGGAAAAACTGTTTTTT.

The chain couples TRBV11-3 to TRBJ2-1, with D unclear. Germline assignment: CDR1 SGHNT and CDR2 YENEEA. The CDR3 length is 16 residues. Trimming cost V 1 base and J 4 bases, with 14 bases left between them. The CDR3 here is CASSLGASTRYNEQFF. CDR3 DNA: TGTGCCAGCAGCTTAGGAGCGAGTACCAGATACAATGAGCAGTTCTTC.

The chain recombines TRBV5-5 with TRBJ2-1, with 10 bases matching TRBD1. Trimming took 1 base from V and 2 from J; bases not matched to a gene: 9. Germline CDR1 is SGHKS and CDR2 is YYEKEE (reference sequence). The CDR3 spans 18 residues. The DNA for the CDR3 is TGTGCCAGCAGCTTGTTTCTTCCCGGGACAGGGGCCTACAATGAGCAGTTCTTC. As protein: CASSLFLPGTGAYNEQFF. Combining the CDR3 with reference TRBV5-5 and TRBJ2-1 gives the whole variable domain DAGVTQSPTHLIKTRGQQVTLRCSPISGHKSVSWYQQVLGQGPQFIFQYYEKEERGRGNFPDRFSARQFPNYSSELNVNALLLGDSALYLCASSLFLPGTGAYNEQFFGPGTRLTVL.